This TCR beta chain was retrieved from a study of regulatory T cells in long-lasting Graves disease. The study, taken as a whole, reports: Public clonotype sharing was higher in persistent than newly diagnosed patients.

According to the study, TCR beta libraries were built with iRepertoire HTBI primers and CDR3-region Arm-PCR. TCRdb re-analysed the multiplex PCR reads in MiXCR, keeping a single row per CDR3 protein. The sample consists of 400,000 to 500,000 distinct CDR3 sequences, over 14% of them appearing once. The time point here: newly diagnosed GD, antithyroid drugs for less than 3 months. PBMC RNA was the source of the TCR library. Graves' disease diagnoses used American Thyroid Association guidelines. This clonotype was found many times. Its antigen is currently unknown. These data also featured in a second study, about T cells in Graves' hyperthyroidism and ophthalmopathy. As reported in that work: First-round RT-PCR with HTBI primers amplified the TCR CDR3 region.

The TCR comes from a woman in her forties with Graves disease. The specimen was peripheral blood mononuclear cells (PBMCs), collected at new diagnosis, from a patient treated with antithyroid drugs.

CDR3 region: CASSPGQGLNTEAFF. The CDR3 nucleotides are TGCGCCAGCAGCCCGGGACAGGGATTGAACACTGAAGCTTTCTTT. The V and J genes are TRBV5-1 and TRBJ1-1; the match to TRBD1 covers 9 bases. The CDR3 totals 15 residues. Trimming cost V 4 bases and J 0 bases; bases outside gene matches: 4. CDR1 is SGHRS and CDR2 is YFSETQ in the germline V gene.